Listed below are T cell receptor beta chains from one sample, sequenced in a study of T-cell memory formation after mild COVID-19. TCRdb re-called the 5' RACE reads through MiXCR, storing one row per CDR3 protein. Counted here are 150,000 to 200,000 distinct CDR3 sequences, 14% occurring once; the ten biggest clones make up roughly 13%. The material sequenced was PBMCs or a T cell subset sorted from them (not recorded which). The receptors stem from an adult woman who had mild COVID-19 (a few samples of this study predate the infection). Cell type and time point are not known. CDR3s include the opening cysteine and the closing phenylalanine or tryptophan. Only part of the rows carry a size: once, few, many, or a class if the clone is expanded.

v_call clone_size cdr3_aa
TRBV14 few CASSPSSGNTGELFF
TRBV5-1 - CASSLESGPYEQYF
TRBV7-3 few CASSLKARDFGSNEQFF
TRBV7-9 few CASRHRDSPNYGYTF
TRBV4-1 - CASSLRDRGTDEQFF
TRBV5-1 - CASSLGGGREETQYF
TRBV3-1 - CASSIRVAHNEQFF
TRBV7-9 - CASSLARLAVSTGSYNEQFF
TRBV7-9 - CASSPPGDEQYF
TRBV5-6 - CASSEGPPYGYTF
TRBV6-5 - CASMVSGEQFF
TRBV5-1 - CATLPGTGVLGTDTQYF
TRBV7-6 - CASSLVIGTDTQYF
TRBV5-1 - CASSFSADQPQHF
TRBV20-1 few CSARGGGGATDTQYF
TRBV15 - CATSREPTLGEQYF
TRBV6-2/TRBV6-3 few CASGTGNEQYF
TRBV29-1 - CSVGQGGGYTF
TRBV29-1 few CSVERVAPEAFF
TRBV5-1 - CASSHGQGIYNEQFF
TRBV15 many CATMRGGADTQYF
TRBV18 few CAISPVAVPGVYEQYF
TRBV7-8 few CASSLRVGGATEAFF
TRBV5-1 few CASSLTGTGVVQETQYF
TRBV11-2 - CASSYNTGTERHYGYTF
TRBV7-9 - CASSLALKEETQYF
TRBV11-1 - CASSTSGHFSYEQYF
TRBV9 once CASSPRQGAGNTIYF
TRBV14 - CASSHAGHRGTNEQYF
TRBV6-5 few CASSYSTGAGMDTQYF
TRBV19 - CASSIFSGSGWDEQFF
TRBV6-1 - CASSETTQETQYF
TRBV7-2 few CASSGRGVEPQHF
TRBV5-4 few CASSLAANAQETQYF
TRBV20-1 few CSATGPTYEQYF
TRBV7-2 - CASSLARGGNEQFF
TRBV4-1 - CASSQAGRGTNEKLFF
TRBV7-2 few CASSSSGGAFNEQFF
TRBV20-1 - CSASQGTGELFF
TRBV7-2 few CASSLPGGYNEQFF
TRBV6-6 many CASSYSGSSYNEQFF
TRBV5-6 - CASSSPGRPGTGANVLTF
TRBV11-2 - CASSLGIPRRNTEAFF
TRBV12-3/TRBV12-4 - CASSPLSGYEKLFF
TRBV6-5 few CASRDTGIQNSPLHF
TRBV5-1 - CASSSGAISTDTQYF
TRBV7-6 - CASSLTSGRGDEQYF
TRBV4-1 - CASSQEGSYEQYF
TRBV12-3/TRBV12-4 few CASRDTGRPNYGYTF
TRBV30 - CAWSVGLPAKNIQYF
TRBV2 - CASSEEGAATEAFF
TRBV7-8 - CASCLSATPRSGEQYF
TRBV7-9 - CASSPSGRSYEQYF
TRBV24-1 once CATSDAREVLHEQYF
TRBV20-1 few CSARSGLAGLNTEAFF
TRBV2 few CASSQRQRSTDTQYF
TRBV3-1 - CASSQVEGTQYF
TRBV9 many CASSVLSTDTQYF
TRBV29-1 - CSVSDRDNEQFF